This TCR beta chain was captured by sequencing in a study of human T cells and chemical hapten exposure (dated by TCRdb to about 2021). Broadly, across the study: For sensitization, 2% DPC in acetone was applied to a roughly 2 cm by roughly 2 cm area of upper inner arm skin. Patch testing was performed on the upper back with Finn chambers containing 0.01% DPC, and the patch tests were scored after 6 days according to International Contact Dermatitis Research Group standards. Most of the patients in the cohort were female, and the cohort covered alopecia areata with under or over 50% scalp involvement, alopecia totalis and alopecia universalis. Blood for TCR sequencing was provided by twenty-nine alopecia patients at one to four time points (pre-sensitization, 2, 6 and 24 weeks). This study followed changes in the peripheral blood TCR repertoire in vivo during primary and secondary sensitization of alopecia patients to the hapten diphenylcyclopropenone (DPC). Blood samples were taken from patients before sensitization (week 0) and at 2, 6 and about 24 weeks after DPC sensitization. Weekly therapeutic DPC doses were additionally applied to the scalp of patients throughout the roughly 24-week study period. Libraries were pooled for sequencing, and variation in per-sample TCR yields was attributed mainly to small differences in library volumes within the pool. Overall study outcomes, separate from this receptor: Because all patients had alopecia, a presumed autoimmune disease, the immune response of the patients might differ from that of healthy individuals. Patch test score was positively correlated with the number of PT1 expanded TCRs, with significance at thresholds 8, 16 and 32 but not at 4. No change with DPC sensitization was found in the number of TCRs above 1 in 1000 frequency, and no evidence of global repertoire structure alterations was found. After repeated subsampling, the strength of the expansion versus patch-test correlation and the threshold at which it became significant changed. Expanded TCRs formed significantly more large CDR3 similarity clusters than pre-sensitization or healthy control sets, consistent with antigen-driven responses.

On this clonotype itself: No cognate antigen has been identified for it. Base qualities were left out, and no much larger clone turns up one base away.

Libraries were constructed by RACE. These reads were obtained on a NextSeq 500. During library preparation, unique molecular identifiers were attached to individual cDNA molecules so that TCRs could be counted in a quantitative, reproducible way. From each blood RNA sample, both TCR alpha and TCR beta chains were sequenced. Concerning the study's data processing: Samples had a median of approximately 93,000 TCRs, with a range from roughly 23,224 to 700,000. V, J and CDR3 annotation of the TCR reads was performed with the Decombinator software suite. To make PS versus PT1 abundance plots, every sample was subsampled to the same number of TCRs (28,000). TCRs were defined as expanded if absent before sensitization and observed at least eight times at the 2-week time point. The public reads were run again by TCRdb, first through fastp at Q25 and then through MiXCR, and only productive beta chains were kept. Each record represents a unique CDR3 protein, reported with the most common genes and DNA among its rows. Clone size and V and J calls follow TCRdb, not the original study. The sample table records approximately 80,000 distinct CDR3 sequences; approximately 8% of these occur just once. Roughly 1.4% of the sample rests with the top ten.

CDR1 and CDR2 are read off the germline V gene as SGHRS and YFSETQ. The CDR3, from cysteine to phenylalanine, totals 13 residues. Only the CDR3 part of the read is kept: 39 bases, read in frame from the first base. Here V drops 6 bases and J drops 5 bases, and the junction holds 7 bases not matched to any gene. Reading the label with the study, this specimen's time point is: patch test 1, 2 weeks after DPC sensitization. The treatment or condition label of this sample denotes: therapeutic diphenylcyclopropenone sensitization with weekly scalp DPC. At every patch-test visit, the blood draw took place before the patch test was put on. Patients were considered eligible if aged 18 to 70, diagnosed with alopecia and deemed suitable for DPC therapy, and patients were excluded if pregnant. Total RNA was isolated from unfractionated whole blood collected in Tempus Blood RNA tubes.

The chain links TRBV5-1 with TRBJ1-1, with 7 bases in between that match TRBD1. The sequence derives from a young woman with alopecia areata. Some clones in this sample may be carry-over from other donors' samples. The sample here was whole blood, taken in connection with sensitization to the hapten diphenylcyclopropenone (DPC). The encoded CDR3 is CASTGTEYTEAFF. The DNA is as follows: TGCGCCAGCACCGGGACAGAGTATACTGAAGCTTTCTTT.